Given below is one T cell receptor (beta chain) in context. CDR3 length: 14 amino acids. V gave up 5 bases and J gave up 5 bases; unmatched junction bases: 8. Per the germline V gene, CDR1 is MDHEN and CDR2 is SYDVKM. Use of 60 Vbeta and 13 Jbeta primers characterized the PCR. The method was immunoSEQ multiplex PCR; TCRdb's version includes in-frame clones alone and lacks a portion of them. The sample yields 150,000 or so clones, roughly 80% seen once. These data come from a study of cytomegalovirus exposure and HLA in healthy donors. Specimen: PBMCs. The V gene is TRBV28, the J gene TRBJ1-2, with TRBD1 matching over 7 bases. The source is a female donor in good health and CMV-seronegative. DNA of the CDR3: TGTGCCAGCAGTACGGCCTCGGGACAGTATGGCTACACCTTC. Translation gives CASSTASGQYGYTF.